This T cell receptor beta chain was captured in a study of T cell changes during pregnancy in multiple sclerosis. This CDR3 is built from 17 residues. The V and J ends lost 5 bases and 0 bases respectively, with 17 bases between them. Germline-derived CDR1 and CDR2 are MNHEY and SMNVEV (reference sequence). The repertoire was sequenced with immunoSEQ multiplex PCR; TCRdb's copy has only in-frame clones and lacks some. The sample carries 85,000 to 130,000 clones, about 89% recorded once. V and J are TRBV27 and TRBJ1-5; a weak D match, TRBD1 (6 bases). Sequenced material: peripheral blood, taken before pregnancy. This clonotype originated in a female donor with multiple sclerosis, enrolled in a pregnancy study. The CDR3 DNA follows: TGTGCCAGCAGTCTACAGGGAAGAGGGATTAGCAATCAGCCCCAGCATTTT. Its translation: CASSLQGRGISNQPQHF.